Listed here is a single T cell receptor (beta chain). Its antigen is as yet unknown. The investigators reverse transcribed all of the isolated RNA, so they sequenced expressed TCRB transcripts. TCRdb's copy holds only in-frame clones and misses some; the assay was immunoSEQ multiplex PCR. The table lists approximately 380,000 clones, less than 15% of them singletons, with about 0.019% in the top ten. These data come from a study of beta chain features in type 1 diabetes. General study findings and limits: PCR might pick shorter templates more often, in the same way for patients and controls.

This CDR3 region has 14 residues. V lost 6 bases and J 1 base, leaving 11 bases between the germline ends. Per germline, CDR1 SGHDT and CDR2 YYEEEE. This clonotype originated in a woman aged 18-35 years in good health. Material: naive CD4+ T cells from blood. This chain connects TRBV5-6 to TRBJ1-5; D might be TRBD1 (5 bases). The CDR3 sequence is CASTMGLSNQPQHF. The CDR3 DNA is TGTGCCAGCACCATGGGACTAAGCAATCAGCCCCAGCATTTT. The full variable domain, completed using reference TRBV5-6 and TRBJ1-5, is DAGVTQSPTHLIKTRGQQVTLRCSPKSGHDTVSWYQQALGQGPQFIFQYYEEEERQRGNFPDRFSGHQFPNYSSELNVNALLLGDSALYLCASTMGLSNQPQHFGDGTRLSIL.